Sequencing of this TCR beta chain was carried out in a study of spatial heterogeneity in lung cancer. Overall study: The donor group consisted of around 70 patients who had untreated, early-stage non-small cell lung cancer.

Germline CDR1 is MNHEY and CDR2 is SVGEGT. V was clipped by 0 bases and J by 2 bases; unmatched bases: 3. The CDR3 has 16 residues. Time point specified: blood at routine non-recurrence follow-up after resection. Researchers sequenced whole RNA taken from tumor, nontumor lung or frozen PBMC without sorting. By share of the sample, this clonotype is medium-sized. TCR cDNA molecules each carried a unique molecular identifier. MiXCR was run by TCRdb on the 5' RACE reads, yielding one entry per CDR3 protein. Here the sample spans fewer than 20,000 distinct CDR3 sequences, more than 8% being singletons. The specimen was PBMCs, collected at follow-up. The chain links TRBV6-2 or TRBV6-3 to TRBJ2-3; 9 nucleotides align to TRBD2. The source of this sequence is a male donor with early-stage non-small cell lung cancer. The CDR3 DNA reads TGTGCCAGCAGTTACTCCGGGACTAGCCTCACAGATACGCAGTATTTT. It codes for CASSYSGTSLTDTQYF.